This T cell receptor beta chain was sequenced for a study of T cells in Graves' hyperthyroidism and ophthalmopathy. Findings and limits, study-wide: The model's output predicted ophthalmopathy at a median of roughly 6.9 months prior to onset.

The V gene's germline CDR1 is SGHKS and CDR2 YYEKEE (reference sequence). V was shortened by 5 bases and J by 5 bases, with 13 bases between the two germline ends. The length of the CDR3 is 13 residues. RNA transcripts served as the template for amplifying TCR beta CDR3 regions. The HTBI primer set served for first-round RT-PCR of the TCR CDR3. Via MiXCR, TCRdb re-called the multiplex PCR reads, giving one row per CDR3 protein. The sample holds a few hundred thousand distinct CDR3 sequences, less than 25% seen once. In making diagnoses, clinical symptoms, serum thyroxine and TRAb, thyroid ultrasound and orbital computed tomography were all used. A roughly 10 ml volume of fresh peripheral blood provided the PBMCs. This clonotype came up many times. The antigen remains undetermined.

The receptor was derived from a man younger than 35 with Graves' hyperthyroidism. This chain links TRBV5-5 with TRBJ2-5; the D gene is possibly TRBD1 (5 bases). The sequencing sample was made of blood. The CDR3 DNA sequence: TGTGCCAGCAGGGGGCTCGGGCTGGAGACCCAGTACTTC. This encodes CASRGLGLETQYF.